This TCR beta chain comes out of a study of regulatory T cells in long-lasting Graves disease (dated by TCRdb to the early 2020s). Broadly, across the study: To count as having persistent Graves' disease, a patient had to have received antithyroid drug treatment for over 5 years with TSH receptor autoantibodies remaining persistently positive. Peripheral blood TCR sequencing and RNA sequencing compared persistent Graves' disease patients with newly diagnosed Graves' disease patients. The study was registered as a clinical trial and conducted in China. A total of about 33 samples underwent TCR sequencing, from about 13 patients with persistent Graves' disease and 20 or so patients with newly diagnosed Graves' disease. Antithyroid drugs had been taken for roughly 10 years on average by persistent Graves' disease patients in the clinical cohort.

The time point label for this specimen denotes: persistent/refractory GD, antithyroid drugs over 5 years with positive TRAb. For both TCR sequencing and RNA sequencing, RNA was extracted from PBMCs in TRIzol. Graves' disease was diagnosed according to American Thyroid Association guidelines. Recruitment of patients was carried out at an endocrinology department in Xi'an, China. Each patient gave roughly 8.4 milliliters of peripheral blood, collected in an EDTA anticoagulant tube. PBMCs were isolated by Ficoll Paque Plus density gradient separation without further T cell sorting. An Agilent 2100 Bioanalyzer and agarose gel were used to check RNA quality, and a NanoDrop 2000 was used to measure RNA concentration. Library creation used multiplex PCR. The sample was run on an Illumina HiSeq 4000. TCR beta libraries were built with iRepertoire HTBI primers and Arm-PCR amplification of CDR3 regions. Before sequencing, the PCR products underwent gel purification. The original methods were these. A total of 62 TRBV and 14 TRBJ segments were identified across samples and were used for gene usage analysis of CDR3 amino acid clonotypes. COPE and FqMerger were used to merge filtered high-quality paired reads into contigs. BLAST was used to align contigs to IMGT TRBV, TRBD and TRBJ reference genes, with CDR3 defined following IMGT. Any clonotype with a frequency above 0.1% was classified as a highly expanded clone. Repertoire diversity was measured by Shannon entropy, and V-J evenness by the Gini coefficient. A clonotype was considered public if more than one individual shared it. Starting from the raw public reads, TCRdb applied fastp trimming at Q25, assembled clones with MiXCR and retained in-frame beta chains. Rows with a matching CDR3 protein are joined into one entry that keeps the most common DNA and genes. TCRdb assigned the V and J calls; the authors' analysis was not used. Recorded for this sample are roughly 490,000 distinct CDR3 sequences; 22% of them occurred a single time. About 12% of the sample goes to the ten largest clones.

Notes on this clonotype: No cognate antigen has been identified for it. It has no much larger one-base neighbor in the sample; base qualities were not kept.

Sequences SGHTA (CDR1) and FQGNSA (CDR2) are obtained from the germline V gene. V gives up 1 base and J gives up 0 bases, and the segment between their germline ends measures 12 bases. The CDR3 spans 16 residues, from the cysteine through the phenylalanine. CDR3 DNA only is kept here, 48 bases in frame from base 1. Beyond this particular receptor, the publication reports: The small sample size was acknowledged by the authors as a limitation that may reduce accuracy. Lower TCR Shannon entropy and fewer highly expanded clones were observed in persistent Graves' disease patients than in newly diagnosed patients, which suggested clonal expansion. Sequencing and analysis were restricted to the TCR beta chain. More public clonotypes were shared among persistent patients (roughly 3,000) than among newly diagnosed patients (roughly 960). Only peripheral blood was studied, because thyroid tissue, the primary lesion, was inaccessible. TRBV28, TRBJ1-2 and TRBJ2-5 were preferentially used in persistent disease, while TRBV20-1 and TRBJ2-1 were favored in newly diagnosed disease.

This clonotype was sampled from a female donor with Graves disease. In this chain, TRBV7-2 is recombined with TRBJ1-1; the D gene assignment is ambiguous. This specimen consisted of peripheral blood mononuclear cells (PBMCs), obtained when the disease was refractory, from a patient treated with antithyroid drugs. The DNA sequence is given as TGTGCCAGCAGCTTAGGGGCCAGTGTTATGAACACTGAAGCTTTCTTT. It translates as CASSLGASVMNTEAFF.